This is a list of T cell receptor beta chains from one sample in a study of blood T cell repertoires in COVID-19. Clones were sequenced by immunoSEQ multiplex PCR, and TCRdb holds only the in-frame ones, with some missing. This sample yields 250,000 to 300,000 clones, of which over 85% are seen a single time; 11% belongs to the top ten. Sample: peripheral blood. These TCRs come from a young woman with COVID-19, enrolled during active disease. CDR3s include the opening cysteine and the closing phenylalanine or tryptophan. D genes are given only for firm matches. Some rows have no size entry. The others give once, few or many, or a class for an expanded clone.

cdr3_length j_call v_call d_call clone_size cdr3_aa cdr3_nt
15 TRBJ2-1 TRBV18 NA NA CASSPGAGTYNEQFF TGTGCCAGCTCACCAGGGGCGGGGACCTACAATGAGCAGTTCTTC
13 TRBJ1-4 TRBV7-8 NA NA CASNDRWGEKLFF TGTGCCAGCAACGACAGATGGGGTGAAAAACTGTTTTTT
12 TRBJ2-7 TRBV27 NA NA CASSPTGNLQYF TGTGCCAGCAGTCCTACAGGGAATTTGCAGTACTTC
15 TRBJ1-4 TRBV7-9 NA NA CASSTPMSGDEKLFF TGTGCCAGCAGCACCCCTATGTCCGGGGATGAAAAACTGTTTTTT
13 TRBJ2-1 TRBV19 NA NA CASSIQGFGVQFF TGTGCCAGTAGTATCCAGGGATTCGGAGTGCAGTTCTTC
14 TRBJ1-4 TRBV24-1 NA NA CATPRSRVDPKLFF TGTGCCACCCCCCGGTCCAGGGTAGATCCAAAACTGTTTTTT
12 TRBJ2-5 TRBV2 NA NA CASTGREETQYF TGTGCCAGCACTGGCAGGGAAGAGACCCAGTACTTC
15 TRBJ1-5 TRBV28 TRBD1 NA CASDRGAYSNQPQHF TGTGCCAGCGACAGGGGGGCGTATAGCAATCAGCCCCAGCATTTT
17 TRBJ2-3 TRBV27 TRBD2 NA CASSLWGTRVPAGTQYF TGTGCCAGCAGTTTATGGGGGACTAGGGTCCCGGCGGGTACGCAGTATTTT
11 TRBJ1-3 TRBV3-1/TRBV3-2 NA NA CASSHLNTIYF TGTGCCAGCAGCCACCTGAACACCATATATTTT
15 TRBJ1-3 TRBV6-4 NA NA CASSVGANSGNTIYF TGTGCCAGCAGTGTGGGGGCCAACTCTGGAAACACCATATATTTT
14 TRBJ1-3 TRBV6-6 NA NA CASRDGQTGNTIYF TGTGCCAGCCGCGATGGGCAGACTGGAAACACCATATATTTT
15 TRBJ2-3 TRBV6-5 NA NA CAIQKGATSTDTQYF TGTGCCATCCAGAAAGGGGCTACTAGCACAGATACGCAGTATTTT
12 TRBJ1-2 TRBV12-3/TRBV12-4 NA once CANGQSNYGYTF TGTGCCAACGGACAGTCTAACTATGGCTACACCTTC
14 TRBJ1-6 TRBV5-1 TRBD1 NA CASSLTGVNSPLHF TGCGCCAGCAGCTTGACAGGGGTAAATTCACCCCTCCACTTT
15 TRBJ2-2 TRBV5-1 TRBD1 NA CASRRGRRGTGELFF TGCGCCAGCAGGAGGGGGCGCCGGGGCACCGGGGAGCTGTTTTTT
14 TRBJ1-4 TRBV3-1/TRBV3-2 NA NA CASSRGTWGEKLFF TGTGCCAGCAGCCGCGGGACGTGGGGGGAAAAACTGTTTTTT
13 TRBJ1-6 TRBV27 NA many CASSPNSYSPLHF TGTGCCAGCAGTCCGAACAGCTATTCACCCCTCCACTTT
15 TRBJ1-5 TRBV21-1 NA NA CASSKVRTSFPPQHF TGTGCCAGCAGCAAAGTAAGGACTAGCTTCCCGCCCCAGCATTTT
15 TRBJ1-1 TRBV9 NA NA CASSVETGRGTEAFF TGTGCCAGCAGCGTAGAAACGGGTAGAGGCACTGAAGCTTTCTTT
14 TRBJ2-1 TRBV11-2 TRBD1 NA CASRRPGQGYEQFF TGTGCCAGCAGGCGTCCGGGACAGGGCTATGAGCAGTTCTTC
15 TRBJ1-3 TRBV28 NA once CASSLVFGSGNTIYF TGTGCCAGCAGTTTGGTATTCGGCTCTGGAAACACCATATATTTT
16 TRBJ1-2 TRBV6-2/TRBV6-3 NA NA CASSIHHRDLGYGYTF TGTGCCAGCAGTATCCACCACAGGGACCTCGGCTATGGCTACACCTTC
16 TRBJ2-3 TRBV27 TRBD2 NA CASTSRTSGLGDTQYF TGTGCCAGCACCTCGAGGACTAGTGGACTTGGGGATACGCAGTATTTT
15 TRBJ1-2 TRBV13 NA NA CASSPNQRGKGGYTF TGTGCCAGCAGCCCAAACCAAAGGGGGAAGGGAGGCTACACCTTC
16 TRBJ2-2 TRBV5-6 NA NA CASSLLGHTNTGELFF TGTGCCAGCAGCTTGCTGGGACATACGAACACCGGGGAGCTGTTTTTT
17 TRBJ1-2 TRBV4-1 TRBD1 NA CASSQYPPGTGYYGYTF TGCGCCAGCAGCCAATATCCACCCGGGACAGGGTACTATGGCTACACCTTC
14 TRBJ1-2 TRBV4-1 NA NA CASSQDPGAYGYTF TGCGCCAGCAGCCAAGACCCAGGGGCTTATGGCTACACCTTC
14 TRBJ1-2 TRBV5-4 NA NA CASSSKSRRGGYTF TGTGCCAGCAGCTCTAAATCGAGGCGCGGTGGCTACACCTTC
13 TRBJ1-5 TRBV24-1 NA NA CATSVSGGVTQHF TGTGCCACCAGTGTCTCGGGGGGGGTGACCCAGCATTTT
13 TRBJ1-1 TRBV2 TRBD1 NA CASRAGTATEAFF TGTGCCAGCAGGGCCGGGACAGCTACTGAAGCTTTCTTT
13 TRBJ1-2 TRBV27 NA NA CASSTPSGYGYTF TGTGCCAGCAGTACCCCTAGTGGCTATGGCTACACCTTC
12 TRBJ1-6 TRBV19 NA NA CASSITSSPLHF TGTGCCAGTAGTATTACCAGTTCACCCCTCCACTTT